A single sample is the source of the 18 T cell receptor beta chains below, sequenced in a study of T cell responses to AZD1222 COVID-19 vaccine. The method was immunoSEQ multiplex PCR; TCRdb's version includes in-frame clones alone and lacks a portion of them. Among roughly 99,000 clones listed, approximately 89% were seen once. Specimen: peripheral blood, collected 28 days after the second AZD1222 dose. The receptors were sampled from an adult who received the AZD1222 COVID-19 vaccine.

J is TRBJ1-1 and V is TRBV6-5; possible D gene TRBD1, 5 bases. The CDR3 has 15 residues. Germline CDR1 is MNHEY and CDR2 is SVGAGI. Trimming pared 0 bases from V and 0 bases from J, leaving 8 bases between. The CDR3 loop reads CASSYSGAMNTEAFF. The DNA of the CDR3 is TGTGCCAGCAGTTACTCTGGGGCGATGAACACTGAAGCTTTCTTT.

This clone appeared a single time. The chain links TRBV7-2 to TRBJ2-3, with 8 positions matching TRBD1. The germline V gene has CDR1 SGHTA and CDR2 FQGNSA. V trimming: 2 bases; J trimming: 2 bases; junction bases outside the gene matches: 9. This CDR3 has 17 residues. The DNA of the CDR3 is TGTGCCAGCAGCTTAAGGGGGCAGGGGGCTTCCACAGATACGCAGTATTTT. Translation gives CASSLRGQGASTDTQYF.

The genes are TRBV27 and TRBJ2-1; 13 positions agree with TRBD2. The CDR3 runs 19 residues. V lost 5 bases and J lost 0; bases outside the gene matches: 10. Germline V gives CDR1 MNHEY, CDR2 SMNVEV (reference sequence). In DNA, the CDR3 is TGTGCCAGCAGTCGGCCGGGACTAGCGGGAATAAGCTCCTACAATGAGCAGTTCTTC. Protein product: CASSRPGLAGISSYNEQFF.

Notes on this clone: The same CDR3 also results from other DNA sequences found in this sample. The V gene is TRBV18, the J gene TRBJ1-1; 8 bases line up with TRBD1. The CDR3 has 15 amino acids. The germline CDR1 and CDR2 sequences are KGHSH and LQKENI. Trimming cost V 3 bases and J 2 bases; bases outside gene matches: 5. The CDR3: CASSPQGAENTEAFF. The CDR3 DNA reads as TGTGCCAGCTCACCTCAGGGGGCGGAAAACACTGAAGCTTTCTTT.

This clone was recorded only once. This rearrangement joins TRBV24-1 to TRBJ2-2; D ambiguous. Germline CDR1 and CDR2: KGHDR and SFDVKD. The CDR3 consists of 13 residues. V dropped 4 bases and J dropped 5 bases, with 7 bases sitting between them. The CDR3 DNA sequence: TGTGCCACCAGTGACCCCTATACCGGGGAGCTGTTTTTT. Its translation: CATSDPYTGELFF.

The chain has TRBV2 and TRBJ2-1, with 7 bases aligning to TRBD2. The CDR3 has 13 residues. V dropped 2 bases and J dropped 7; count of bases not matched to a gene: 2. Germline CDR1 is SNHLY and CDR2 is FYNNEI. CDR3 sequence reads: CASSELAVNEQFF. CDR3 nucleotide sequence: TGTGCCAGCAGTGAACTAGCGGTTAATGAGCAGTTCTTC.

The chain employs TRBV5-1 and TRBJ1-1, with D hard to call. The CDR3 is 14 residues long. V was cut by 4 bases and J by 3 bases, with 13 bases left in between. Germline-derived CDR1 and CDR2 are SGHRS and YFSETQ. The CDR3 sequence is CASSPPGQYTEAFF. The CDR3 coding sequence is TGCGCCAGCAGCCCACCCGGCCAGTACACTGAAGCTTTCTTT.

V and J are TRBV28 and TRBJ1-5, with unresolved D. V gave up 4 bases and J gave up 4 bases, with 8 bases separating them. Germline loops: CDR1 MDHEN, CDR2 SYDVKM. The CDR3 has 13 amino acids. This chain's CDR3 is CASSSGSNQPQHF. In DNA form, the CDR3 reads TGTGCCAGCAGTTCCGGATCGAATCAGCCCCAGCATTTT.

The rearrangement joins TRBV27 to TRBJ1-2; maybe TRBD1 (6 bases). CDR3 length: 13 residues. V lost 5 bases and J 2 bases, leaving 9 bases between the germline ends. In germline, CDR1 is MNHEY, CDR2 SMNVEV (reference sequence). The CDR3 protein is CASSRTGNYGYTF. CDR3 nucleotide sequence: TGTGCCAGCAGTCGTACAGGGAACTATGGCTACACCTTC.

The rearrangement uses TRBV6-5 and TRBJ2-1; D call uncertain. Germline V gives CDR1 MNHEY, CDR2 SVGAGI. This CDR3 has 14 amino acids. V was trimmed by 0 bases and J by 6 bases, leaving 9 bases between them. The CDR3 DNA sequence: TGTGCCAGCAGTTACTCGGCCAGGAGCAATGAGCAGTTCTTC. It translates to CASSYSARSNEQFF.

J is TRBJ2-7 and V is TRBV10-1; D ambiguous. CDR1 WNHNN and CDR2 SYGVQD come from the germline V gene (reference sequence). This CDR3 contains 10 residues. V was pared by 5 bases and J by 6 bases, with 5 bases between. The CDR3 DNA is TGCGCCAGCAGTACTCTCGAGCAGTACTTC. Amino acids: CASSTLEQYF.

The chain links TRBV20-1 to TRBJ1-5; TRBD1 matches 9 bases. The CDR3 runs 17 residues. Trimming took 3 bases from V and 7 from J; bases not matched to a gene: 16. Germline V gene data show CDR1 as DFQATT and CDR2 as SNEGSKA (reference sequence). Written as DNA, the CDR3 is TGCAGTGCTAGTGAGATCACCGGGACAGGGTGGGGACAGCCCCAGCATTTT. Its protein product is CSASEITGTGWGQPQHF.

The rearrangement uses TRBV25-1 and TRBJ1-4, with unresolved D. Trimming removed 1 base from V and 8 bases from J, with 17 bases in between. Germline V gives CDR1 MGHDK, CDR2 SYGVNS. This CDR3 is built from 16 residues. The CDR3 is CASSEWSRDQREKLFF. As DNA, the CDR3 is TGTGCCAGCAGTGAATGGAGCCGGGATCAGAGGGAAAAACTGTTTTTT.

In DNA, the CDR3 is TGTGCCAGCAGTGAAAACCGCGGCAGTCAGCCCCAGCATTTT. It codes for CASSENRGSQPQHF. This sequence joins TRBV2 and TRBJ1-5, with D unresolved. The CDR3 sequence is 14 residues long. The germline V gene has CDR1 SNHLY and CDR2 FYNNEI. The V end lost 2 bases, the J end lost 6 bases, and 11 bases lay between the germline ends. Variable domain in full (rest from reference TRBV2 and TRBJ1-5): EPEVTQTPSHQVTQMGQEVILRCVPISNHLYFYWYRQILGQKVEFLVSFYNNEISEKSEIFDDQFSVERPDGSNFTLKIRSTKLEDSAMYFCASSENRGSQPQHFGDGTRLSIL.

This clone was observed a single time. The chain couples TRBV27 to TRBJ2-7; unclear D gene. Trimming pared 6 bases from V and 6 bases from J, leaving 24 bases between. Germline V lookup: CDR1 MNHEY, CDR2 SMNVEV (reference sequence). CDR3 length equals 16 residues. The CDR3 DNA reads TGTGCCAGCAGCCGCGGTTTGGGCGGTAACAAGCGCGAGCAGTACTTC. As protein: CASSRGLGGNKREQYF.

V and J are TRBV18 and TRBJ2-5; D remains ambiguous. The CDR3 consists of 13 residues. Trimming took 3 bases from V and 2 from J, leaving 7 bases between them. In germline, CDR1 is KGHSH, CDR2 LQKENI. The CDR3 loop reads CASSPDGQETQYF. CDR3 nucleotides: TGTGCCAGCTCACCCGACGGTCAAGAGACCCAGTACTTC.

The rearrangement joins TRBV10-1 to TRBJ2-2, with unresolved D. Germline V lookup: CDR1 WNHNN, CDR2 SYGVQD (reference sequence). This CDR3 contains 13 residues. The germline V and J ends were trimmed by 3 bases and 2 bases, with 4 bases remaining between them. CDR3 amino acids: CASSDTNTGELFF. In nucleotides, the CDR3 is TGCGCCAGCAGTGACACTAACACCGGGGAGCTGTTTTTT.

The chain is built from TRBV28 and TRBJ1-5; no clear D gene. Germline-derived CDR1 and CDR2 are MDHEN and SYDVKM. V was cut by 7 bases and J by 0 bases, with 16 bases left in between. This CDR3 spans 16 amino acids. CDR3 DNA: TGTGCCAGCACATTTCGAGGTCAGGATAGCAATCAGCCCCAGCATTTT. Its protein is CASTFRGQDSNQPQHF.